The present entry profiles one T cell receptor beta chain with its context. Its antigen is currently unknown. This record comes from a study of CD8 T cells in Susac syndrome. Study-level results: The CD4+ T cell repertoires from Susac syndrome exhibited no clonal expansion.

An input of roughly 0.5 to 1 ug of RNA was subjected to reverse transcription using random hexamers. Each CDR3 protein is one row after TCRdb ran MiXCR on the immunoSEQ multiplex PCR reads. The table has roughly 200,000 distinct CDR3 sequences, just under 95% seen once. The CDR3 is 11 amino acids. CDR1 is DFQATT and CDR2 is SNEGSKA in the germline V gene (reference sequence). V gene TRBV20-1 combines with J gene TRBJ2-3; D remains ambiguous. This sequence was found in a human donor with Susac syndrome. Source material: CD4+ T cells from PBMCs. CDR3 residues: CSALDTDTQYF. CDR3 bases: TGCAGCGCCCTAGACACAGATACGCAGTATTTT.